Listed below are T cell receptor beta chains from one sample, sequenced in a study of blood T cell repertoires in COVID-19. Profiled with immunoSEQ multiplex PCR; TCRdb holds only in-frame clones, not every one. The sample carries a few hundred thousand clones, over 75% recorded once. The sequenced sample consisted of peripheral blood. These receptors were taken from a young man who had recovered from COVID-19. CDR3s include the opening cysteine and the closing phenylalanine or tryptophan. A D gene is named only where the DNA matches it firmly. Rows give clone size only sometimes, using once, few, many, or a class for an expanded clone.

.	TRBV5-1	TRBJ2-2	.	TGCGCCAGCAGCTTGGAAAGCGGCGGGGAGCTGTTTTTT	CASSLESGGELFF
.	TRBV4-1	TRBJ1-5	TRBD1	TGCGCCAGCAGCCAAGCCGACAGGGGAAGTCAGCCCCAGCATTTT	CASSQADRGSQPQHF
once	TRBV28	TRBJ2-5	TRBD1	TGTGCCACCCGGGACAGCAAAGAGACCCAGTACTTC	CATRDSKETQYF
.	TRBV19	TRBJ1-4	.	TGTGCCAGTAGTATAGATCGCGCACCTCCGGAAAAACTGTTTTTT	CASSIDRAPPEKLFF
.	TRBV6-1	TRBJ1-2	.	TGTGCCAGCAGTGAAGCGCAGGGGAACAACTATGGCTACACCTTC	CASSEAQGNNYGYTF
.	TRBV21-1	TRBJ1-5	.	TGTGCCAGCTCGCAAGAACGCCGAGGGACAGAATATAGCAATCAGCCCCAGCATTTT	CASSQERRGTEYSNQPQHF
.	TRBV5-5	TRBJ2-2	.	TGTGCCAGTCGAAGATATTTAATGACAGTCCCCGGGGAGCTGTTTTTT	CASRRYLMTVPGELFF
.	TRBV12-5	TRBJ2-3	TRBD2	TGTGCTAGTGGTTTGGGCCCCCTTCCGGGGGGGGGCACAGATACGCAGTATTTT	CASGLGPLPGGGTDTQYF
.	TRBV7-8	TRBJ2-3	TRBD2	TGTGCCAGCAGCCGAGGACTAGCGGGGACCCCCCTGGGAGATACGCAGTATTTT	CASSRGLAGTPLGDTQYF
.	TRBV5-1	TRBJ2-2	.	TGCGCCAGCAGTCGCGGGACTTTGAACACCGGGGAGCTGTTTTTT	CASSRGTLNTGELFF
once	TRBV18	TRBJ1-4	TRBD1	TGTGCCAGCTCACCCCAGACGGGGCCGGGACAGCCGGAGGGACTGTTTTTT	CASSPQTGPGQPEGLFF
.	TRBV3-1/TRBV3-2	TRBJ2-3	TRBD2	TGTGCCAGCAGCCGCGCATCGGGACTAGCGTCAGATACGCAGTATTTT	CASSRASGLASDTQYF
.	TRBV28	TRBJ1-2	TRBD1	TGTGCCAGCAGTCCGCGGACAGGGAACTATGGCTACACCTTC	CASSPRTGNYGYTF
.	TRBV5-1	TRBJ2-1	.	TGCGCCAGCAGCTTGGGGGCCGAATACAATGAGCAGTTCTTC	CASSLGAEYNEQFF
.	TRBV19	TRBJ1-5	TRBD1	TGTGCCAGCGGACAGGGAATAAGGCAGCCCCAGCATTTT	CASGQGIRQPQHF
.	TRBV28	TRBJ1-2	TRBD1	TGTGCCAGCAGTCCGGGACAGGGATTGGTAGGCGGCTACACCTTC	CASSPGQGLVGGYTF
.	TRBV4-1	TRBJ1-4	TRBD1	TGCGCCAGCAGCCTAACCCCGGGACAGGGGGGTGAAAAACTGTTTTTT	CASSLTPGQGGEKLFF
.	TRBV5-1	TRBJ2-3	TRBD2	TGCGCCAGCAGCTTGGCCGGCGGGAGCCGCACAGATACGCAGTATTTT	CASSLAGGSRTDTQYF
.	TRBV5-1	TRBJ2-5	.	TGCGCCAGCAGCTTGCTAGGCAAGGAAGAGACCCAGTACTTC	CASSLLGKEETQYF
few	TRBV3-1/TRBV3-2	TRBJ2-7	TRBD2	TGTGCCAGCAGCGGGTGGCCGAGAACGGGGGGATACGAGCAGTACTTC	CASSGWPRTGGYEQYF
.	TRBV4-2	TRBJ2-5	TRBD2	TGTGCCAGCAGCCGGAGACACTGGACTAGCGGGGCCCAAGAGACCCAGTACTTC	CASSRRHWTSGAQETQYF
.	TRBV19	TRBJ2-3	.	TGTGCCAGTAGTATCGGGCAGGGAACAGATACGCAGTATTTT	CASSIGQGTDTQYF
.	TRBV15	TRBJ2-7	.	TGTGCCACCAGCGCAGTCTGGACAGCTCGGCCCCCGAACTACGAGCAGTACTTC	CATSAVWTARPPNYEQYF
.	TRBV4-1	TRBJ1-2	.	TGCGCCAGCAGCCAACTCGACTATGGCTACACCTTC	CASSQLDYGYTF
.	TRBV28	TRBJ2-3	.	TGTGCCAGCGGCGGGGGCACAGATACGCAGTATTTT	CASGGGTDTQYF
.	TRBV29-1	TRBJ1-5	TRBD1	TGCAGCGTGGGACAGGGGACCAATCAGCCCCAGCATTTT	CSVGQGTNQPQHF
.	TRBV4-1	TRBJ1-4	.	TGCGCCAGCAGCCAAGCTGAGCAACTGTTTTTT	CASSQAEQLFF
.	TRBV9	TRBJ1-1	.	TGTGCCAGCAGTCCCCAGGGAGGCAGGGAAGCTTTCTTT	CASSPQGGREAFF
once	TRBV10-3	TRBJ2-5	TRBD2	TGTGCCATCAGTGAGACTAGCGGGGGTAGAGAGACCCAGTACTTC	CAISETSGGRETQYF
.	TRBV7-9	TRBJ1-1	.	TGTGCCACCTACCGGGGGGTTACTGAAGCTTTCTTT	CATYRGVTEAFF
.	TRBV3-1/TRBV3-2	TRBJ1-4	.	TGTGCCAGCAGCCAGAGGCGCACCAGGGGTAGATATGAAAAACTGTTTTTT	CASSQRRTRGRYEKLFF
.	TRBV5-5	TRBJ1-2	TRBD1	TGTGCCAGCAGCTCGGGACAGAACTATGGCTACACCTTC	CASSSGQNYGYTF
.	TRBV4-2	TRBJ1-2	.	TGTGCCAGCAGGGATAGGGGGGGAGGCTATGGCTACACCTTC	CASRDRGGGYGYTF
.	TRBV2	TRBJ1-2	TRBD1	TGTGCCACCACCCTGACAGGGAGGAGTAACTATGGCTACACCTTC	CATTLTGRSNYGYTF
.	TRBV4-1	TRBJ2-1	TRBD1	TGCGCCAGCAGCCCCCAGGAGAGGGGGCACTACAATGAGCAGTTCTTC	CASSPQERGHYNEQFF
.	TRBV29-1	TRBJ1-5	TRBD1	TGCAGCGTTGGGACAGGCATGGACAATCAGCCCCAGCATTTT	CSVGTGMDNQPQHF
.	TRBV11-2	TRBJ2-3	TRBD2	TGTGCCAGCAGCCCCCGTGGGGACCTCAGCGGGGGTCCCACAGATACGCAGTATTTT	CASSPRGDLSGGPTDTQYF
.	TRBV15	TRBJ2-2	.	TGTGCCACCAGCAGGGGTTTAAGAGGTGGGACCGGGGAGCTGTTTTTT	CATSRGLRGGTGELFF
.	TRBV24-1	TRBJ2-5	TRBD1	TGTGCCACCAGTGACACCTACCGGGACAGGGGTGAGGAGACCCAGTACTTC	CATSDTYRDRGEETQYF
.	TRBV27	TRBJ2-7	.	TGTGCCAGCAGTTTAGAGGGAAACGAGCAGTACTTC	CASSLEGNEQYF
.	TRBV24-1	TRBJ2-3	.	TGTGCCACCAGTGATCAGCGATCAGATACGCAGTATTTT	CATSDQRSDTQYF
once	TRBV19	TRBJ1-3	.	TGTGCCAGTAGTATGGCTCCAGGGGTTCGAAACACCATATATTTT	CASSMAPGVRNTIYF